These 3 T cell receptor beta chains originate from one sample sequenced in a study of radiotherapy plus CTLA-4 blockade in lung cancer. The data were produced by immunoSEQ multiplex PCR, yet TCRdb's version contains in-frame clones alone and is incomplete. The top ten hold approximately 3.3% of the sample, which has over 40,000 clones, around 86% seen once. This specimen consisted of peripheral blood, obtained from a patient treated with radiotherapy plus ipilimumab. The source is a human donor with non-small cell lung cancer who had stable disease on radiotherapy plus ipilimumab.

The table lists this clone with a few counts. V and J are TRBV30 and TRBJ1-4; D call uncertain. Germline CDR1 GTSNPN, CDR2 SVGIG (reference sequence). This CDR3 is 13 amino acids long. Trimming took 2 bases from V and 7 from J, leaving 11 bases between them. DNA for the CDR3: TGTGCCTGGAGTCAGGCATTCGGTGAAAAACTGTTTTTT. Translated, it gives CAWSQAFGEKLFF.

This chain joins TRBV5-4 and TRBJ1-3; D uncertain. CDR3 length: 12 amino acids. Trimming took 4 bases from V and 3 from J, leaving 5 bases between them. CDR1 SGHNT and CDR2 YYREEE come from the germline V gene (reference sequence). The CDR3 DNA reads TGTGCCAGCAGCAGAGATGGAAACACCATATATTTT. Its protein product is CASSRDGNTIYF.

This rearrangement joins TRBV19 to TRBJ1-1; 9 bases fit TRBD1. Per the germline V gene, CDR1 is LNHDA and CDR2 is SQIVND (reference sequence). After removal of 2 bases from V and 6 bases from J, the junction contained 13 bases not matched to a gene. The CDR3 extends over 17 amino acids. The CDR3 DNA follows: TGTGCCAGTAGTATACTCCTTCCGGGACAGGGTTCCGCTGAAGCTTTCTTT. It is translated as CASSILLPGQGSAEAFF.